Listed below are T cell receptor beta chains from one sample, sequenced in a study of T cells in Graves' hyperthyroidism and ophthalmopathy. Each CDR3 protein is one row after TCRdb ran MiXCR on the multiplex PCR reads. The top ten clones hold 15% to 19% of a sample with some 690,000 distinct CDR3 sequences, around a sixth of them seen once. The specimen was blood. These receptors were collected from a man in his forties or fifties with Graves' hyperthyroidism. Both conserved end residues are part of each CDR3. Each record gives: D gene, V gene, J gene, CDR3 length, clone size, CDR3 DNA, CDR3 protein. A D gene is named only where the DNA matches it firmly. Some rows have no size entry. The others give once, few or many, or a class for an expanded clone.

-,TRBV20-1,TRBJ2-3,15,many,TGCAGTGCTAGAGATACGCACCGACGCACAGATACGCAGTATTTT,CSARDTHRRTDTQYF
-,TRBV20-1,TRBJ2-7,13,many,TGCAGTGCTAGACGGGAGTTCTCCTACGAGCAGTACTTC,CSARREFSYEQYF
-,TRBV11-2,TRBJ2-2,16,many,TGTGCCAGCGTGGACCGCCCCGGGTCATATCCCGGGGAGCTGTTTTTT,CASVDRPGSYPGELFF
-,TRBV11-2,TRBJ1-1,13,many,TGTGCCAGCAGCGGACCCGAAAGCGCTGAAGCTTTCTTT,CASSGPESAEAFF
TRBD2,TRBV11-2,TRBJ2-3,15,many,TGTGCCAGCAGCTTAGTAGCGGGCTGGACAGATACGCAGTATTTT,CASSLVAGWTDTQYF
-,TRBV3-1,TRBJ1-4,13,many,TGTGCCAGCAGCCAAGAGGGGACCGAAAAACTGTTTTTT,CASSQEGTEKLFF
-,TRBV7-9,TRBJ2-2,11,few,TGTGCCAGCAGATATACCGGGGAGCTGTTTTTT,CASRYTGELFF
-,TRBV24-1,TRBJ2-1,18,many,TGTGCCACCAGTGATCTCCCGGGAGTCGGACCTCACTACAATGAGCAGTTCTTC,CATSDLPGVGPHYNEQFF
TRBD2,TRBV28,TRBJ2-3,16,many,TGTGCCAGCAATACGGGACTAGCGGGAAGCACAGATACGCAGTATTTT,CASNTGLAGSTDTQYF
TRBD2,TRBV11-2,TRBJ2-3,15,-,TGTGCCAGCAGCTTAGATGGCGGGAGCGTAGATACGCAGTATTTT,CASSLDGGSVDTQYF
TRBD1,TRBV19,TRBJ2-7,14,-,TGTGCCAGTAGCGAGACAGGGACCTCCTACGAGCAGTACTTC,CASSETGTSYEQYF
-,TRBV3-1,TRBJ2-2,14,few,TGTGCCAGCAGCCCAGGGACCTACACCGGGGAGCTGTTTTTT,CASSPGTYTGELFF
TRBD1,TRBV28,TRBJ1-5,15,many,TGTGCCAGCAGTTTTGGGGTAGGGGGCATTCAGCCCCAGCATTTT,CASSFGVGGIQPQHF
-,TRBV7-9,TRBJ2-2,15,few,TGTGCCAGCAGCACACCTAGCGTGGACACCGGGGAGCTGTTTTTT,CASSTPSVDTGELFF
-,TRBV6-5,TRBJ1-4,15,-,TGTGCCAGCAGTTACTCCGCCGGAACTAATGAAAAACTGTTTTTT,CASSYSAGTNEKLFF
-,TRBV30,TRBJ1-6,14,many,TGTGCCTGGAGTCCGGAAGGGACTAATTCACCCCTCCACTTT,CAWSPEGTNSPLHF
TRBD2,TRBV12-3/TRBV12-4,TRBJ2-5,16,many,TGTGCCAGCAGTGCCCCGGGACTAGCGGGAGTAGAGACCCAGTACTTC,CASSAPGLAGVETQYF
-,TRBV19,TRBJ2-3,18,-,TGTGCCAGTAGGATAACCCCGGGGACGGCAACGTGGACAGATACGCAGTATTTT,CASRITPGTATWTDTQYF
TRBD2,TRBV7-2,TRBJ2-1,19,-,TGTGCCAGCAGCTTAGGGGGGGGTTCTAGCGGTAGCTCCTACAATGAGCAGTTCTTC,CASSLGGGSSGSSYNEQFF
-,TRBV11-2,TRBJ2-5,14,-,TGTGCCAGCAATCTTGGACAGTACCAAGAGACCCAGTACTTC,CASNLGQYQETQYF